This TCR beta chain comes out of a study of blood T cell repertoires in COVID-19. At the level of the study: Whether acute or convalescent, the COVID-19 samples came from the United States, Italy and Spain. The cDNA or gDNA used as material had been derived from T cells, B-cell-depleted T cells, or PBMCs.

In the original processing: Counts of nucleated cells, estimated from reference gene primer amplification, were obtained. Only in-frame clones appear in the TCRdb table, and some are missing; sequencing was by immunoSEQ multiplex PCR. V and J calls and clone size follow that table, whereas D and trimming were derived from the DNA. Among roughly 120,000 clones listed, about 79% were seen once. This CDR3 contains 14 residues. V was trimmed by 1 base and J by 9 bases, leaving 14 bases between them. The origin of this receptor is a man between 65 and 85 years old with acute or convalescent COVID-19. Sequenced sample: peripheral blood. The genes are TRBV5-7 and TRBJ1-5; TRBD1 is a possible D gene (5 bases). TRBV5-7 is labeled an ORF, and its function is uncertain. CDR3 bases: TGTGCCAGCAGCTTGAAACAAGGGGCTCTGCCCCAGCATTTT. It codes for CASSLKQGALPQHF.